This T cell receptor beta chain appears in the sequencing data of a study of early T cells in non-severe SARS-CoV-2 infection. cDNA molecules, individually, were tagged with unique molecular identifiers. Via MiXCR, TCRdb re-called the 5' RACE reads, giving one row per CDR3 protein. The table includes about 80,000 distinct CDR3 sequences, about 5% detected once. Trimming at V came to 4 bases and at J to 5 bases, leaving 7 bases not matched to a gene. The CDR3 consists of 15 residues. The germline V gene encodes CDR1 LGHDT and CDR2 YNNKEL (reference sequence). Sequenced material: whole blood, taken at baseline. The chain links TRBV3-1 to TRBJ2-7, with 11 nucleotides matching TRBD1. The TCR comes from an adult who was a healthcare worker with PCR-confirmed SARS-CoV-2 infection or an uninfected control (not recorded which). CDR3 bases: TGTGCCAGCAGCCCCCGGACAGGGGGCTACCACGAGCAGTACTTC. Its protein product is CASSPRTGGYHEQYF.